The 25 T cell receptor beta chains reported below all come from one sample, sequenced in a study of cytomegalovirus exposure and HLA in healthy donors. The PCR made use of 60 Vbeta and 13 Jbeta primers. Clones were read by immunoSEQ multiplex PCR, and TCRdb kept only the in-frame ones, dropping some. Among about 200,000 clones, 60% to 85% were seen once, and the ten largest hold 15% to 17%. The specimen sequenced was PBMCs. These receptors originate from a man between 35 and 55 years old in good health and CMV-seronegative.

DNA of the CDR3: TGCGCCAGCAGCCAAGATGGGAGACTAGCGGGGGGGCTTGGCACAGATACGCAGTATTTT. Protein product: CASSQDGRLAGGLGTDTQYF. The chain joins TRBV4-3 to TRBJ2-3, with 14 bases lining up with TRBD2. Germline trimming cut 0 bases from V and 1 base from J; bases unmatched to any gene: 9. The CDR3 covers 20 residues. Germline CDR1 is LGHNA and CDR2 is YSLEER.

V and J are TRBV9 and TRBJ1-2, with D unclear. V lost 4 bases to trimming and J lost 4 bases, with 17 bases between them. In germline, CDR1 is SGDLS, CDR2 YYNGEE. The CDR3 has 15 amino acids. CDR3 region: CASSPRLGSSYGYTF. The CDR3 region has the DNA TGTGCCAGCAGCCCCCGACTGGGGAGCAGCTATGGCTACACCTTC.

The chain uses TRBV5-4 and TRBJ1-2, with 7 bases lining up with TRBD1. Germline trimming cut 0 bases from V and 6 bases from J; bases unmatched to any gene: 8. CDR3 length: 15 amino acids. The V gene's germline CDR1 is SGHNT and CDR2 YYREEE (reference sequence). The DNA for the CDR3 is TGTGCCAGCAGCTTGGATAAGGGGGCGCCCCATGGCTACACCTTC. This encodes CASSLDKGAPHGYTF.

In this sample, this clone turned up once. In nucleotides, the CDR3 is TGTGCCAGCAGTGAATGGGCTAGCGGGGGGGGAGCAGATACGCAGTATTTT. Translating it yields CASSEWASGGGADTQYF. V usage is TRBV6-1 and J usage is TRBJ2-3; 12 nucleotides match TRBD2. The CDR3 totals 17 residues. With V trimmed by 2 bases and J by 4 bases, 7 bases remained unmatched. Looked up from germline, CDR1 is MNHNS and CDR2 is SASEGT.

V and J are TRBV4-3 and TRBJ2-2; D may be TRBD2 (6 bases). The CDR3 is 14 residues long. CDR1 is LGHNA and CDR2 is YSLEER in the germline V gene. The germline V and J ends were trimmed by 1 base and 5 bases, with 8 bases remaining between them. CDR3 sequence reads: CASSQARGTGELFF. As DNA, the CDR3 is TGCGCCAGCAGCCAAGCGCGGGGTACCGGGGAGCTGTTTTTT.

The chain recombines TRBV19 with TRBJ1-4; D is undetermined. Germline CDR1 reads LNHDA; CDR2 reads SQIVND (reference sequence). Trimming cost V 9 bases and J 12 bases, with 17 bases left between them. The CDR3 contains 12 residues. DNA of the CDR3: TGTGCCAGCGGGCGGGGTGCTGATGAACTGTTTTTT. It specifies CASGRGADELFF.

The genes are TRBV9 and TRBJ1-1; D is undetermined. Trimming removed 0 bases from V and 1 base from J, with 7 bases in between. Germline CDR1 reads SGDLS; CDR2 reads YYNGEE. This CDR3 region has 14 residues. The CDR3 sequence is CASSVASGNTEAFF. The CDR3 region has the DNA TGTGCCAGCAGCGTAGCGTCAGGGAACACTGAAGCTTTCTTT.

The chain joins TRBV5-1 to TRBJ2-1, with 7 bases lining up with TRBD2. Losses at the gene ends were 4 bases for V and 8 bases for J; bases not matched to a gene: 12. Germline CDR1 is SGHRS and CDR2 is YFSETQ. The CDR3 spans 15 residues. The CDR3 loop is CASSPAGGRSHEQFF. The CDR3 DNA is TGCGCCAGCAGCCCGGCGGGCGGGAGAAGTCATGAGCAGTTCTTC.

The J gene is TRBJ1-1, the V gene TRBV18, with D perhaps TRBD1 (6 bases). Germline CDR1 and CDR2: KGHSH and LQKENI. Trimming stripped 3 bases from V and 4 bases from J, with 12 bases between. The CDR3 extends over 14 amino acids. The CDR3 protein is CASSPGGGGTEAFF. CDR3 sequence (DNA): TGTGCCAGCTCACCGGGCGGGGGCGGCACTGAAGCTTTCTTT.

The chain recombines TRBV18 with TRBJ1-1; no reliable D call. This CDR3 has 15 amino acids. Trimming removed 3 bases at V and 1 base at J, with 12 bases between. Germline V CDR1 and CDR2: KGHSH, LQKENI. The CDR3 spells CASSPPGSENTEAFF. The DNA of the CDR3 is TGTGCCAGCTCACCCCCCGGGTCCGAGAACACTGAAGCTTTCTTT.

The chain uses TRBV7-9 and TRBJ2-7, with no clear D. The germline V and J ends were trimmed by 4 bases and 2 bases, with 9 bases remaining between them. Germline assignment: CDR1 SEHNR and CDR2 FQNEAQ (reference sequence). The CDR3 has 13 residues. The CDR3 DNA follows: TGTGCCAGCAGCTCGGAGAGCCCCTACGAGCAGTACTTC. Its protein product is CASSSESPYEQYF.

The V call is TRBV14, the J call TRBJ2-7; 7 bases fit TRBD2. The CDR3 spans 16 residues. In germline, CDR1 is SGHDN, CDR2 FVKESK. Unmatched junction bases numbered 10, after V lost 3 bases and J lost 2 bases. The chain's CDR3 is CASSHAWGREAYEQYF. In nucleotides, the CDR3 is TGTGCCAGCAGCCACGCCTGGGGCCGGGAGGCCTACGAGCAGTACTTC.

This clone appeared a single time. The rearrangement links TRBV7-9 to TRBJ2-3; TRBD2 might be the D (7 bases). The CDR3 spans 18 residues. Germline CDR1 and CDR2: SEHNR and FQNEAQ (reference sequence). Trimming cost V 3 bases and J 0 bases, with 19 bases left between them. CDR3 DNA: TGTGCCAGCAGCTTGGGGCAGGGAGGGGGTCCTAGCACAGATACGCAGTATTTT. This translates into CASSLGQGGGPSTDTQYF.

In the case of this clone: At the DNA level, this CDR3 is encoded by other sequences in the same sample as well. The chain joins TRBV7-8 to TRBJ2-2, with TRBD2 identical over 7 bases. The CDR3 covers 12 residues. Losses at the gene ends were 4 bases for V and 8 bases for J; bases not matched to a gene: 1. In germline, CDR1 is SGHVS, CDR2 FQNEAQ. CDR3 loop: CASSSGGGELFF. The DNA for the CDR3 is TGTGCCAGCAGCTCGGGGGGAGGGGAGCTGTTTTTT.

This sequence joins TRBV27 and TRBJ2-7; TRBD2 aligns across 8 bases. The germline V gene has CDR1 MNHEY and CDR2 SMNVEV (reference sequence). V lost 0 bases, J lost 5 bases, and 3 bases stayed unmatched. The CDR3 sequence is 14 residues long. The DNA of the CDR3 is TGTGCCAGCAGTTTATCGGGACTAGGGAACGAGCAGTACTTC. Its translation: CASSLSGLGNEQYF.

The rearrangement links TRBV27 to TRBJ1-3; D possibly corresponds to TRBD1 (6 bases). This CDR3 has 13 amino acids. Germline V gene data show CDR1 as MNHEY and CDR2 as SMNVEV (reference sequence). Trimming took off 9 bases at V and 2 bases at J, with 11 bases between the two ends. The CDR3 is CASSQGPGNTIYF. The CDR3 DNA reads TGTGCCAGTAGCCAGGGGCCTGGAAACACCATATATTTT.

The chain carries TRBV10-3 and TRBJ2-7; perhaps TRBD2 as D (5 bases). Looked up from germline, CDR1 is ENHRY and CDR2 is SYGVKD. The CDR3 loop spans 12 amino acids. V was cut by 8 bases and J by 0 bases, with 8 bases left in between. The CDR3 sequence is CAIGGSSYEQYF. Here the CDR3 DNA reads TGTGCCATCGGAGGCAGCTCCTACGAGCAGTACTTC.

This chain uses TRBV29-1 with TRBJ1-1, with D possibly TRBD1 on 6 matching bases. The CDR3 runs to 14 residues. Germline-derived CDR1 and CDR2 are SQVTM and ANQGSEA. The V end was cut by 3 bases, the J end by 5 bases, with 16 bases between. The CDR3 is CSVDWGAGDTEAFF. CDR3 DNA sequence: TGCAGCGTTGATTGGGGGGCGGGAGATACTGAAGCTTTCTTT.

This rearrangement joins TRBV20-1 to TRBJ2-5, with 7 nucleotides matching TRBD2. Trimming removed 6 bases from V and 5 bases from J; junction bases left unmatched: 3. The germline V gene has CDR1 DFQATT and CDR2 SNEGSKA (reference sequence). CDR3 length: 11 residues. CDR3 DNA: TGCAGTGCCCCCGGGGGGGAGACCCAGTACTTC. Its protein is CSAPGGETQYF.

The count of this clone is one. The chain links TRBV28 to TRBJ2-7, with D unresolved. The CDR3 is made up of 14 amino acids. Trimming shortened V by 2 bases and J by 2 bases, and 10 bases separated the two germline ends. Germline CDR1 and CDR2: MDHEN and SYDVKM. Here the CDR3 DNA reads TGTGCCAGCAGTTTAATAGGCGGTGCCTACGAGCAGTACTTC. The encoded protein is CASSLIGGAYEQYF. Full variable domain (remainder filled in from reference TRBV28 and TRBJ2-7): DVKVTQSSRYLVKRTGEKVFLECVQDMDHENMFWYRQDPGLGLRLIYFSYDVKMKEKGDIPEGYSVSREKKERFSLILESASTNQTSMYLCASSLIGGAYEQYFGPGTRLTVT.

This sequence joins TRBV11-2 and TRBJ2-5, with 9 bases lining up with TRBD1. Germline V gives CDR1 SGHAT, CDR2 FQNNGV. The CDR3 length is 15 residues. The J segment lost 2 bases and the V segment lost 5 bases, leaving 6 bases of the junction unmatched. CDR3 in amino acids: CASSRQGVGQETQYF. The CDR3, as DNA: TGTGCCAGCAGCAGACAGGGGGTAGGACAAGAGACCCAGTACTTC.

There are a few counts of this clone. This chain connects TRBV4-3 to TRBJ2-1, with TRBD2 identical over 11 bases. Germline V gene sequence: CDR1 LGHNA, CDR2 YSLEER. V lost 1 base to trimming and J lost 11 bases; unmatched junction nucleotides: 10. The CDR3 length is 16 residues. The CDR3 DNA reads as TGCGCCAGCAGCCAAGCCCACGCCCTAGCGGGGGGCCAGCAGTTCTTC. Translation gives CASSQAHALAGGQQFF.

V gene TRBV9 combines with J gene TRBJ2-3; 9 positions match TRBD2. V shed 5 bases and J 2 bases; nucleotides not matched to a gene: 6. The CDR3 has 15 amino acids. Per germline, CDR1 SGDLS and CDR2 YYNGEE. The chain's CDR3 is CASSETSGYTDTQYF. The CDR3 DNA reads as TGTGCCAGCAGTGAGACTAGCGGATACACAGATACGCAGTATTTT.

The rearrangement joins TRBV18 to TRBJ1-3; no clear D. The CDR3 loop spans 15 amino acids. Trimming removed 8 bases at V and 0 bases at J, with 14 bases between. CDR1 and CDR2 from the germline V gene are KGHSH and LQKENI. In DNA, the CDR3 is TGTGCCAGCCAATCGACTGATTCCTCTGGAAACACCATATATTTT. Translation: CASQSTDSSGNTIYF.

CDR3 loop: CASSPRGGRRNTEAFF. The CDR3 coding sequence is TGTGCCAGCTCACCCCGAGGGGGCAGGCGGAACACTGAAGCTTTCTTT. The chain combines TRBV18 with TRBJ1-1, with 7 bases fitting TRBD1. Trimming took 3 bases from V and 1 from J; bases not matched to a gene: 8. CDR3 length: 16 residues. CDR1 KGHSH and CDR2 LQKENI come from the germline V gene. Full variable domain (missing parts from reference TRBV18 and TRBJ1-1): NAGVMQNPRHLVRRRGQEARLRCSPMKGHSHVYWYRQLPEEGLKFMVYLQKENIIDESGMPKERFSAEFPKEGPSILRIQQVVRGDSAAYFCASSPRGGRRNTEAFFGQGTRLTVV.